What follows are 15 T cell receptor beta chains derived from one specimen sequenced in a study of T-cell reconstitution after alpha-beta-depleted transplantation in children. During its preparation, the TCRbeta library received unique molecular identifiers. TCRdb used MiXCR to reprocess the PCR reads, holding one entry per CDR3 protein. The sample has some 200,000 distinct CDR3 sequences, less than 15% seen once. The sequenced sample was PBMCs from the stem cell graft donor, obtained from the stem cell graft. Receptor source: a human donor who donated a stem cell graft to a child with acute lymphoblastic leukemia.

This clonotype was seen ten or more times. The chain joins TRBV7-2 to TRBJ2-5; 13 bases line up with TRBD2. J was trimmed by 1 base and V by 5 bases; bases with no gene match: 4. Germline values: CDR1 SGHTA, CDR2 FQGNSA. The CDR3 contains 16 residues. The CDR3 region has the DNA TGTGCCAGCAGCCATGGACTAGCGGGAGCCCAAGAGACCCAGTACTTC. It encodes CASSHGLAGAQETQYF.

This clonotype came up many times. The rearrangement joins TRBV6-2 or TRBV6-3 to TRBJ2-2; either TRBD1 or TRBD2 may fit D (5 bases each). Trimming pared 2 bases from V and 0 bases from J, leaving 10 bases between. This CDR3 contains 16 residues. Per germline, CDR1 MNHEY and CDR2 SVGEGT. CDR3 protein: CASSYQGRANTGELFF. CDR3 bases: TGTGCCAGCAGTTACCAGGGACGGGCGAACACCGGGGAGCTGTTTTTT.

This clonotype was seen ten or more times. V gene TRBV20-1 combines with J gene TRBJ1-1, with TRBD1 matching 7 bases. Germline V gene lookup returns CDR1 DFQATT and CDR2 SNEGSKA (reference sequence). With V trimmed by 6 bases and J by 5 bases, 12 bases remained unmatched. There are 14 residues in the CDR3. DNA of the CDR3: TGCAGTGCCGTTGTGGCAGGGGGGAAGACTGAAGCTTTCTTT. As protein: CSAVVAGGKTEAFF.

This clonotype was recorded at least ten times. The chain recombines TRBV28 with TRBJ1-6; 9 bases line up with TRBD1. After removal of 3 bases from V and 6 bases from J, the junction contained 6 bases not matched to a gene. Germline-derived CDR1 and CDR2 are MDHEN and SYDVKM. The CDR3 runs to 16 residues. CDR3 residues: CASSLEGQGANSPLHF. CDR3 coding DNA: TGTGCCAGCAGTTTGGAGGGACAGGGCGCTAATTCACCCCTCCACTTT. The whole variable domain, remainder taken from reference TRBV28 and TRBJ1-6, is DVKVTQSSRYLVKRTGEKVFLECVQDMDHENMFWYRQDPGLGLRLIYFSYDVKMKEKGDIPEGYSVSREKKERFSLILESASTNQTSMYLCASSLEGQGANSPLHFGNGTRLTVT.

The table lists this clonotype with a count of one. This chain connects TRBV18 to TRBJ2-3; 13 positions match TRBD2. Unmatched junction bases numbered 2, after V lost 3 bases and J lost 2 bases. The CDR3 spans 16 residues. Germline CDR1 is KGHSH and CDR2 is LQKENI. CDR3 sequence (DNA): TGTGCCAGCTCACCTGGACTAGCGGGAGTCACAGATACGCAGTATTTT. Encoded protein: CASSPGLAGVTDTQYF. Variable domain in full (rest from reference TRBV18 and TRBJ2-3): NAGVMQNPRHLVRRRGQEARLRCSPMKGHSHVYWYRQLPEEGLKFMVYLQKENIIDESGMPKERFSAEFPKEGPSILRIQQVVRGDSAAYFCASSPGLAGVTDTQYFGPGTRLTVL.

This clonotype has just a few counts. The V call is TRBV29-1, the J call TRBJ2-3, with D maybe TRBD2 (6 bases). CDR1 and CDR2 from the germline V gene are SQVTM and ANQGSEA. The length of the CDR3 is 16 residues. V lost 3 bases, J lost 1 base, and 17 bases lay in between. CDR3 nucleotides: TGCAGCGTTGATAGGGGACGGGGGATTGGCACAGATACGCAGTATTTT. Translating gives CSVDRGRGIGTDTQYF.

This chain joins TRBV5-1 and TRBJ2-3; D gene uncertain. This CDR3 region has 14 residues. Germline loops: CDR1 SGHRS, CDR2 YFSETQ. The V end was cut by 4 bases, the J end by 0 bases, with 9 bases between. CDR3 region: CASSPSASTDTQYF. DNA of the CDR3: TGCGCCAGCAGCCCTTCGGCCAGCACAGATACGCAGTATTTT.

This clonotype was picked up many times. This chain links TRBV7-9 with TRBJ2-1; 11 bases are a match to TRBD2. Germline-derived CDR1 and CDR2 are SEHNR and FQNEAQ (reference sequence). The V segment lost 9 bases and the J segment 5 bases; nucleotides outside the gene matches: 9. The CDR3 contains 15 residues. This CDR3 reads CASKTSGERHNEQFF. CDR3 DNA sequence: TGTGCCAGTAAGACTAGCGGGGAACGTCACAATGAGCAGTTCTTC.

This clonotype has ten or more counts. The chain combines TRBV29-1 with TRBJ2-1; no reliable D call. Germline CDR1 is SQVTM and CDR2 is ANQGSEA. The V end was cut by 8 bases, the J end by 6 bases, with 5 bases between. The CDR3 has 9 amino acids. The CDR3 loop reads CSSPNEQFF. CDR3 coding DNA: TGCAGCAGCCCCAATGAGCAGTTCTTC.

At least ten counts were recorded for this clonotype. This chain connects TRBV7-9 to TRBJ2-7; the match to TRBD1 covers 7 bases. Germline-derived CDR1 and CDR2 are SEHNR and FQNEAQ (reference sequence). The CDR3 runs 15 residues. With 1 base clipped from V and 0 bases from J, the junction kept 3 bases outside the gene matches. CDR3 loop: CASSLVGDSSYEQYF. Here the CDR3 DNA reads TGTGCCAGCAGCTTAGTGGGGGACAGCTCCTACGAGCAGTACTTC.

This clonotype was counted at least ten times. The chain uses TRBV7-9 and TRBJ1-1, with D possibly TRBD1 on 5 matching bases. The CDR3 has 17 residues. The germline gives CDR1 SEHNR, CDR2 FQNEAQ (reference sequence). V was shortened by 1 base and J by 4 bases, with 19 bases between the two germline ends. The CDR3 region is CASSLDQWRGSSTEAFF. CDR3 nucleotide sequence: TGTGCCAGCAGCTTAGATCAGTGGCGGGGGAGTAGCACTGAAGCTTTCTTT.

On this clonotype: This could be a read error, since a much larger clone is one nucleotide away. This rearrangement joins TRBV20-1 to TRBJ2-7, with 8 bases fitting TRBD1. The length of the CDR3 is 13 residues. Germline loops: CDR1 DFQATT, CDR2 SNEGSKA (reference sequence). This CDR3 reads CSAGDPRGQEQYF. The CDR3 DNA is TGCAGTGCTGGAGATCCCAGGGGGCAAGAGCAGTACTTC.

This clonotype came up many times. The CDR3 bases are TGCAGTGCCCAAGGGGTACGAGCGGGAGGAATTGAGCAGTTCTTC. It is translated as CSAQGVRAGGIEQFF. The gene calls are TRBV20-1 and TRBJ2-1; TRBD2 aligns across 9 bases. Germline V lookup: CDR1 DFQATT, CDR2 SNEGSKA (reference sequence). This CDR3 is 15 amino acids long. The trim removed 6 bases at V and 9 bases at J, leaving 15 bases unmatched.

Of note for this clonotype: An end of the junction does not agree with germline; a read error may underlie this. This chain links TRBV20-1 with TRBJ2-7; 7 bases line up with TRBD1. There are 13 residues in the CDR3. CDR1 is DFQATT, CDR2 SNEGSKA, per germline (reference sequence). The CDR3 DNA follows: TGCAGTGCTACCAGACAGGGAAGTAACGAGCAGCACTTC. Encoded protein: CSATRQGSNEQHF.

This clonotype has ten or more counts. V gene TRBV19 combines with J gene TRBJ2-3, with a possible D match to TRBD2 (6 bases). This CDR3 has 15 residues. V was trimmed by 9 bases and J by 4 bases, leaving 20 bases between them. CDR1 and CDR2 from the germline V gene are LNHDA and SQIVND (reference sequence). CDR3 DNA: TGTGCCAGCAGAGAAGCGGGCAGGGCGGCAGATACGCAGTATTTT. Translation: CASREAGRAADTQYF.